This TCR beta chain was identified during a study of tumor-infiltrating lymphocytes in primary liver carcinoma. With a constant-region primer, TCR beta cDNA was made from around 530 ng of total RNA. A slightly modified ARM-PCR protocol with three nested multiplex PCR rounds produced these TCR beta libraries. Both of the initial two PCR rounds ran for approximately 10 cycles and employed TRBV1-TRBV30 forward primers alongside a C-beta reverse primer. TCRdb re-analysed the multiplex PCR reads in MiXCR, keeping a single row per CDR3 protein. The data show under 130,000 distinct CDR3 sequences, roughly 85% seen once. Germline values: CDR1 MNHNS, CDR2 SASEGT. CDR3 length: 17 amino acids. With 5 bases removed from V and 0 bases from J, the gap between germline ends came to 16 bases. Each 20-30 mg portion of unsorted bulk tissue served as the source for co-extraction of RNA and DNA. There were five separate regions sampled from each tumor.

The V and J genes are TRBV6-1 and TRBJ2-2; no firm D call. This TCR was recovered from a man aged 35 to 55 with primary liver carcinoma and hepatitis B virus infection. The sample comprised liver tumor tissue from sampling region 3. The subset is: tumor region T3, left-lateral pole. The CDR3 DNA reads TGTGCCAGCAGTTTGGCAGGTGGCGCGCCGAACACCGGGGAGCTGTTTTTT. As protein: CASSLAGGAPNTGELFF.